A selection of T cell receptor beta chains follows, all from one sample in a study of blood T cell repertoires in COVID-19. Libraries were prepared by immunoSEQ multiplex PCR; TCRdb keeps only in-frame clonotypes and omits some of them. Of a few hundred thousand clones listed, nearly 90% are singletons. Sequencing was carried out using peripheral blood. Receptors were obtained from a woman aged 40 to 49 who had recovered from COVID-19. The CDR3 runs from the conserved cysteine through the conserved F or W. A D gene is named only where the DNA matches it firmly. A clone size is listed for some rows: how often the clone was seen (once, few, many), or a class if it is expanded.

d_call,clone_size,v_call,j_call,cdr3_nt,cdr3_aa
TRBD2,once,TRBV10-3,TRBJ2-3,TGTGTATCCATTCCGGGGGGGGCCGGTGGGGATACGCAGTATTTT,CVSIPGGAGGDTQYF
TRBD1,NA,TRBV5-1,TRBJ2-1,TGCGCCAGCAGCCCAGGACAGGGGGGAATCCGGGACCCTAGAAGGCGGTACAATGAGCAGTTCTTC,CASSPGQGGIRDPRRRYNEQFF
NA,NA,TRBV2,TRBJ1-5,TGTGCCAGCAGCCTGGACAACAATCAGCCCCAGCATTTT,CASSLDNNQPQHF
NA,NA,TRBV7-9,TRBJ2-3,TGTGCCAGCAGCGCAAACCGGACCCGAAGGGGTACAGATACGCAGTATTTT,CASSANRTRRGTDTQYF
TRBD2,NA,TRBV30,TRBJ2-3,TGTGCCTGGGAGGAGCGGGAGGATGACGGCCATACGCAGTATTTT,CAWEEREDDGHTQYF
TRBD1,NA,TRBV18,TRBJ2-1,TGTGCCAGCTCACGGGGGACAGGGGACTACAATGAGCAGTTCTTC,CASSRGTGDYNEQFF
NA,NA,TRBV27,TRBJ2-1,TGTGCCAGCAGTACCTCTAGGGGAGAGCAGTTCTTC,CASSTSRGEQFF
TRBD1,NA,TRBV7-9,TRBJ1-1,TGTGCCAGCAGCCTCCGACAGGGGTCCACTGAAGCTTTCTTT,CASSLRQGSTEAFF
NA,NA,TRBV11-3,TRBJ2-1,TGTGCCAGCAGCCCACCTATAGGGGAAGCCTACAATGAGCAGTTCTTC,CASSPPIGEAYNEQFF
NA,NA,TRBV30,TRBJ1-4,TGTGCCTGGAGGGGCCCCGGGGGGCTTGGGGAAAAACTGTTTTTT,CAWRGPGGLGEKLFF
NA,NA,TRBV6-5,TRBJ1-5,TGTGCCACCCTCATCGGGGTGAATCAGCCCCAGCATTTT,CATLIGVNQPQHF
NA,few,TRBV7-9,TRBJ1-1,TGTGCCAGCAGCTTGCGACAGAACACTGAAGCTTTCTTT,CASSLRQNTEAFF
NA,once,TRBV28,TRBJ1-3,TGTGCCAGCAGCTCAACAGGGTTGGGGTCTGGAAACACCATATATTTT,CASSSTGLGSGNTIYF
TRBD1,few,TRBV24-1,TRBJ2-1,TGTGCCACCAGTGTACCCAGGGGGCGCGACAATGAGCAGTTCTTC,CATSVPRGRDNEQFF
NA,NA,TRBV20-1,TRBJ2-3,TGCAGTGCCCCGAGGGATACGCAGTATTTT,CSAPRDTQYF
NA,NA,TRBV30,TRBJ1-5,TGTGCCTGGAGTGTATTCTTAAATCAGCCCCAGCATTTT,CAWSVFLNQPQHF
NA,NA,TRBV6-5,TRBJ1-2,TGTGCCAGCAGTTCAAACAGGAAGGGCTACACCTTC,CASSSNRKGYTF
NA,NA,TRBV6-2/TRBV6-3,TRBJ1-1,TGTGCCAGCAGTTACTCGTGGGCGAACACTGAAGCTTTCTTT,CASSYSWANTEAFF
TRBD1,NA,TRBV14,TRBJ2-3,TGTGCCAGCAGCAAGACAGGGGTTAGCACAGATACGCAGTATTTT,CASSKTGVSTDTQYF
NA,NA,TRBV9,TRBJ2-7,TGTGCCAGCAGCGTAGACCTATCAAGCCACGAGCAGTACTTC,CASSVDLSSHEQYF
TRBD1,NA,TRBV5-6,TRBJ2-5,TGTGCCAGCAGCGGTACAGGGGCAGCCCGTGAGACCCAGTACTTC,CASSGTGAARETQYF
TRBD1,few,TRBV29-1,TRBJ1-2,TGCAGCGGCGTAACTTCAGGGGGCGCGGGGTATGGCTACACCTTC,CSGVTSGGAGYGYTF
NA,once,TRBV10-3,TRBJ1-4,TGTGCCATCAGTTTGCTCCCGGCTAATGAAAAACTGTTTTTT,CAISLLPANEKLFF
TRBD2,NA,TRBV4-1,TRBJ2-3,TGCGCCAGCAGGCTAGCGGGAGGGCCAGATACGCAGTATTTT,CASRLAGGPDTQYF
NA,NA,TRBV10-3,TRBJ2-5,TGTGCCATCAGTGAGTCTAATAGGCGGGGAGAGACCCAGTACTTC,CAISESNRRGETQYF
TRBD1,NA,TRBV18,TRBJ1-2,TGTGCCAGCTCCGGCGACAGGGCTGGCTACACCTTC,CASSGDRAGYTF
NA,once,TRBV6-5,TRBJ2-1,TGTGCCAGCAGACTGGCGGCGGGGAATGAGCAGTTCTTC,CASRLAAGNEQFF
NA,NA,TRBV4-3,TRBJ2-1,TGCGCCAGCAGCCAAAAGACTCCAGTAGCGTCTAGCTCCTACAATGAGCAGTTCTTC,CASSQKTPVASSSYNEQFF
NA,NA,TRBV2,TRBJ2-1,TGTGCCAGCAGTGAATTCGGGACTCAGACCTACAATGAGCAGTTCTTC,CASSEFGTQTYNEQFF
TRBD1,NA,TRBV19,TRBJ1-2,TGTGCCAGTAGTCAGGGACAGCTTAACTATGGCTACACCTTC,CASSQGQLNYGYTF
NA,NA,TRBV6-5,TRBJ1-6,TGTGCCAGCATCGGGGGAAATTCACCCCTCCACTTT,CASIGGNSPLHF
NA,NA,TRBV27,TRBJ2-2,TGTGCCAGCAGTCTCCGATCCCCCGATTCTTCGGGCACCGGGGAGCTGTTTTTT,CASSLRSPDSSGTGELFF
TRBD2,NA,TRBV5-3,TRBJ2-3,TGTGCCAGAAGGACCCAGCGGGGGGGCACAGATACGCAGTATTTT,CARRTQRGGTDTQYF
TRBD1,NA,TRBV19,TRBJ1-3,TGTGCCAGTAGTACTAATGACAGGGCGGGAAACACCATATATTTT,CASSTNDRAGNTIYF
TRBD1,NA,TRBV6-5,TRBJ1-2,TGTGCCAGCAGTTACGTAGAGGGGGCAGGCTATGGCTACACCTTC,CASSYVEGAGYGYTF
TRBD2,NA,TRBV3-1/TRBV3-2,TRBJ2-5,TGTGCCAGCAGTCTCGACAGGGCGCCTATTTCTAGCGGGAGTGTCCAAGAGACCCAGTACTTC,CASSLDRAPISSGSVQETQYF
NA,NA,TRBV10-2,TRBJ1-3,TGCGCCAGCAGTGAAATGGGGCCTGGAAACACCATATATTTT,CASSEMGPGNTIYF
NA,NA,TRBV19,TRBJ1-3,TGTGCCAGTGGACAGTCATCTGGAAACACCATATATTTT,CASGQSSGNTIYF
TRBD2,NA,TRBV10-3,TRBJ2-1,TGTGCCACCCGAGGGACTAGCGGGATAGGTGAGCAGTTCTTC,CATRGTSGIGEQFF
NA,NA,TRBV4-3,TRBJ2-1,TGCGCCAGCAGCCAACTACTAGATGTTGAGCAGTTCTTC,CASSQLLDVEQFF
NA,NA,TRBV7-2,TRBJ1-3,TGTGCCAGCAGCCGCAGGGGAGACTCTGGAAACACCATATATTTT,CASSRRGDSGNTIYF
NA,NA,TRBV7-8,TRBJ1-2,TGTGCCAGCAGCTCTCGGAAGGGCGGGCGCGGACAGGGCTACACCTTC,CASSSRKGGRGQGYTF
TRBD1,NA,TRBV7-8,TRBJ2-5,TGTGCCAGCAGCGTACGACGGGACAGGTCGGGAGAGACCCAGTACTTC,CASSVRRDRSGETQYF
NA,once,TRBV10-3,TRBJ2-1,TGTGCCATCAGTATGGCGGGACTCCACTACAATGAGCAGTTCTTC,CAISMAGLHYNEQFF
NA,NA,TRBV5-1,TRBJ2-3,TGCGCCAGCAGCTTGGTGGCGGGGCGCCCGGGGACGCAGTATTTT,CASSLVAGRPGTQYF
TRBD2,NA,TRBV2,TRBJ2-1,TGTGCCAGCATGGTCGCTAGCGGGAGGGGGGGTGAGCAGTTCTTC,CASMVASGRGGEQFF
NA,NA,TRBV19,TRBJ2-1,TGTGCCAGTAGTATTTTTTCAGGGCCCAGGGAGCAGTTCTTC,CASSIFSGPREQFF
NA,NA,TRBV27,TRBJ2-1,TGTGCCAGCAGTTCCCCCGCCTCCGGGAAAAATGAGCAGTTCTTC,CASSSPASGKNEQFF